This TCR beta chain was recovered during a study of blood T cells in healthy people across ages. Study outcomes and limitations: What prevented conclusive comparison of naive and antigen-experienced cells was that PBMCs were unsorted.

Concerning this clonotype itself: Its antigen remains unknown.

The CDR3 has 15 amino acids. Trimming took 5 bases from V and 3 from J, leaving 17 bases between them. Germline CDR1 and CDR2: SGHTA and FQGNSA. Donor samples were obtained from healthy Caucasian individuals from Russia, aged about 6 to 100. Isolation recovered at least 7 million PBMCs from every sample. PCR was performed a second time for about 7 to 11 cycles using a sample-barcoded 5' primer and a J-beta primer mix. TCRdb analysed the 5' RACE reads with MiXCR anew, one entry per CDR3 protein. The sample records over a million distinct CDR3 sequences, under 55% being singletons. Material: blood. The chain is built from TRBV7-2 and TRBJ2-7, with D maybe TRBD1 (6 bases). The clonotype comes from a woman in her sixties in good health. CDR3: CASSPLGLRGYEQYF. The DNA for the CDR3 is TGTGCCAGCAGCCCCCTCGGACTCAGGGGCTACGAGCAGTACTTC.